The clone carrying this T cell receptor (beta chain) has only one observation. The sample originates from a study of blood T cell repertoires in COVID-19. Study in general: The United States, Italy and Spain supplied acute and convalescent COVID-19 samples. In each case, the material was cDNA or gDNA derived from T cells, B-cell-depleted T cells, or PBMCs.

Using immunoSEQ multiplex PCR, the repertoire was profiled, and TCRdb retains in-frame clones only, with some absent. This table holds a few hundred thousand clones, approximately 83% found once. The CDR3 covers 15 residues. Germline V gene data show CDR1 as SGHNT and CDR2 as YYREEE (reference sequence). Trimming removed 2 bases at V and 6 bases at J, with 16 bases between. Ages ranged from about 18 to 89 years, with residence in around 24 US areas. Cohort allocation depended upon clinical history that participants reported. The sequence was collected from a woman between 40 and 50 years old with acute COVID-19. The V and J genes are TRBV5-4 and TRBJ2-3; D not resolved. The sample was PBMCs or T cells enriched from blood (not recorded which). CDR3 residues: CASSLTTRIGDTQYF. In DNA, the CDR3 is TGTGCCAGCAGCTTAACAACGCGGATCGGGGATACGCAGTATTTT.